This record covers a single T cell receptor beta chain. The target antigen is unknown. The sample belongs to a study of T cell responses to AZD1222 COVID-19 vaccine. At the level of the study: Researchers grouped second doses given at about 4 or about 12 weeks into one pool.

Points from the study as a whole: Vaccination with two AZD1222 doses was followed by a rise in Spike-specific TCR breadth and depth. Donors in the cohort were predominantly white British and more often female, and clonal diversity was possibly underestimated.

Some clones are missing from TCRdb's copy, which holds only in-frame ones; the method was immunoSEQ multiplex PCR. The data show about 99,000 clones, 88% seen once. The specimen comprised peripheral blood, sampled on day 0 of AZD1222 vaccination. The receptor was derived from an adult in good health.

The CDR3 is CASTPRGDNEQFF. CDR3 sequence (DNA): TGTGCCAGCACCCCGAGGGGGGACAATGAGCAGTTCTTC. The V gene is TRBV13, the J gene TRBJ2-1, with D possibly being TRBD1 or TRBD2 (6 bases each). The CDR3 runs to 13 residues. The V gene lost 7 bases and the J gene lost 5 bases, with 12 bases spanning the gap. Germline CDR1 is PRHDT and CDR2 is FYEKMQ (reference sequence). Full variable domain (rest looked up from reference TRBV13 and TRBJ2-1): AAGVIQSPRHLIKEKRETATLKCYPIPRHDTVYWYQQGPGQDPQFLISFYEKMQSDKGSIPDRFSAQQFSDYHSELNMSSLELGDSALYFCASTPRGDNEQFFGPGTRLTVL.